One T cell receptor (beta chain) is described in this entry. During active infection, Seattle patients enrolled and were then monitored through disease. CDR3 length equals 14 residues. The V end was cut by 8 bases, the J end by 6 bases, with 18 bases between. Germline V gene lookup returns CDR1 LNHDA and CDR2 SQIVND (reference sequence). The table came from immunoSEQ multiplex PCR; TCRdb's copy has only in-frame clones and leaves some out. The top ten clones hold approximately 0.9% of a sample with approximately 480,000 clones, about 91% of them seen once. The data derive from a study of blood T cell repertoires in COVID-19. On the study more broadly: Samples taken during acute and convalescent COVID-19 were collected in the United States, Italy and Spain. T cells, B-cell-depleted T cells, or PBMCs supplied cDNA or gDNA.

The sequence was obtained from a man aged 18 to 30 with COVID-19, enrolled during active disease. The chain employs TRBV19 and TRBJ2-3; TRBD2 might be the D (5 bases). Sequencing used peripheral blood. The CDR3 DNA follows: TGTGCCAGTTCCCCACTGCGCGGCGGGGATACGCAGTATTTT. Its translation: CASSPLRGGDTQYF.